Below are 22 T cell receptor beta chains sequenced from a single sample in a study of blood T cells in healthy people across ages. Primers used in a second PCR of about 6 to 11 cycles were a sample-barcoded 5' primer and a J-beta primer mix. TCRdb used MiXCR to reprocess the 5' RACE reads, holding one entry per CDR3 protein. This table holds approximately 1.5 million distinct CDR3 sequences, less than 45% found once. What was sequenced was blood. The source is a young woman in good health.

This clonotype was counted only a few times. The gene calls are TRBV5-6 and TRBJ1-2; 12 nucleotides line up with TRBD1. Per germline, CDR1 SGHDT and CDR2 YYEEEE. This CDR3 has 14 amino acids. J gave up 8 bases and V 5 bases, and 7 bases lay outside the gene matches. CDR3 sequence: CASSPGQGARGYTF. For the CDR3, the DNA is TGTGCCAGCAGTCCGGGACAGGGGGCGCGCGGCTACACCTTC.

The rearrangement links TRBV20-1 to TRBJ2-5; D is ambiguous. The J call may be in error: the DNA end matches TRBJ2-7 better. The CDR3 totals 11 residues. CDR1 and CDR2 (germline): DFQATT, SNEGSKA (reference sequence). CDR3 DNA sequence: TGCAGTGTCTCCGGCATCGACGAGCAGTACTTC. This gives the protein CSVSGIDEQYF.

About this clonotype: One end of the junction varies from germline; a read error may be responsible. V and J are TRBV7-2 and TRBJ2-7; TRBD2 agrees at 15 bases. Germline CDR1 reads SGHTA; CDR2 reads FQGNSA. The length of the CDR3 is 17 residues. The CDR3 DNA sequence: TGTGCCAGCAGCTACGGACTAGCGGGGGGGTTTTCCTCCGAGCAGTACTTC. It yields the protein CASSYGLAGGFSSEQYF.

This clonotype has only a few counts. This rearrangement joins TRBV28 to TRBJ1-2; TRBD1 matches 8 bases. This CDR3 has 15 amino acids. V was pared by 7 bases and J by 2 bases, with 9 bases of the junction left unmatched. The V gene's germline CDR1 is MDHEN and CDR2 SYDVKM. The CDR3 nucleotides are TGTGCCAGCACCCTAAGCCGACAGGGGAACTATGGCTACACCTTC. Protein: CASTLSRQGNYGYTF.

This clonotype was detected only a few times. The genes are TRBV12-3 or TRBV12-4 and TRBJ1-3, with unresolved D. V was trimmed by 6 bases and J by 0 bases, leaving 12 bases between them. The CDR3 spans 15 residues. The CDR3 protein is CASSLGANSGNTIYF. The CDR3 bases are TGTGCCAGCAGCTTGGGCGCCAACTCTGGAAACACCATATATTTT.

As for this clonotype: The junction departs from germline at one end; a sequencing error may be responsible. The CDR3 DNA reads TGTGTCAGCAGCTTAACAGCAGGGGGAAACACCATATATTTT. It codes for CVSSLTAGGNTIYF. The rearrangement uses TRBV7-3 and TRBJ1-3, with D possibly being TRBD1 (5 bases). This CDR3 spans 14 amino acids. Germline V CDR1 and CDR2: SGHTA, FQGTGA.

This clonotype was picked up a small number of times. The gene calls are TRBV29-1 and TRBJ2-7, with D possibly TRBD2 on 5 matching bases. Looked up from germline, CDR1 is SQVTM and CDR2 is ANQGSEA. The V end lost 6 bases, the J end lost 3 bases, and 15 bases lay between the germline ends. The CDR3 length is 13 residues. CDR3 DNA sequence: TGCAGCGTCCGGGGTCGATTCATCTACGAGCAGTACTTC. Its protein is CSVRGRFIYEQYF.

This clonotype showed up just once. CDR3 in DNA: TGCGCCAGCAGCTTGGGTGAACTGGAGGAAAAACTGTTTTTT. Amino acids: CASSLGELEEKLFF. V and J are TRBV5-1 and TRBJ1-4; D gene uncertain. The CDR3 loop spans 14 amino acids. Germline lookup yields CDR1 SGHRS and CDR2 YFSETQ. Between the trimmed V and J ends, which lost 0 bases and 8 bases, there was a span of 11 bases.

This clonotype was seen a single time. The chain combines TRBV10-3 with TRBJ1-5; D ambiguous. Trimming shortened V by 4 bases and J by 4 bases, and 26 bases separated the two germline ends. CDR1 and CDR2 (germline): ENHRY, SYGVKD. The CDR3 sequence is 19 residues long. CDR3: CAISVHPTVVTLLNQPQHF. In DNA form, the CDR3 reads TGTGCCATCAGTGTCCATCCTACAGTTGTGACCCTTCTTAATCAGCCCCAGCATTTT.

This clonotype has at least ten counts. The CDR3 nucleotides read TGCAGTGCTAGTCTGGGCGGGGGGATTTACAATGAGCAGTTCTTC. Translating it yields CSASLGGGIYNEQFF. The chain recombines TRBV20-1 with TRBJ2-1, with TRBD2 matching over 8 bases. V shed 3 bases and J 4 bases; nucleotides not matched to a gene: 8. Germline V lookup: CDR1 DFQATT, CDR2 SNEGSKA (reference sequence). CDR3 length: 15 residues.

This clonotype was seen a few times. This chain links TRBV6-2 or TRBV6-3 with TRBJ2-1; D not resolved. The V end was cut by 5 bases, the J end by 8 bases, with 10 bases between. Germline V gene data show CDR1 as MNHEY and CDR2 as SVGEGT. The CDR3 loop spans 12 amino acids. CDR3 bases: TGTGCCAGCAGTCTACCCCCCCATGAGCAGTTCTTC. This codes for CASSLPPHEQFF.

The rearrangement uses TRBV7-8 and TRBJ1-5; tentatively, D is TRBD1 (6 bases). Germline V lookup: CDR1 SGHVS, CDR2 FQNEAQ. CDR3 length: 16 residues. V was pared by 2 bases and J by 4 bases, with 15 bases between. The chain's CDR3 is CASSLTLDRTNQPQHF. The CDR3, as DNA: TGTGCCAGCAGCTTAACCCTAGACAGGACGAATCAGCCCCAGCATTTT.

The CDR3 nucleotides are TGTGCCAGCAGCTTGGGACGTTACGGACAGGGGAACACTGAAGCTTTCTTT. Translating gives CASSLGRYGQGNTEAFF. The chain links TRBV7-2 to TRBJ1-1, with 8 bases lining up with TRBD1. The CDR3 totals 17 residues. Germline V lookup: CDR1 SGHTA, CDR2 FQGNSA. V gave up 3 bases and J gave up 1 base; unmatched junction bases: 10.

This chain joins TRBV11-2 and TRBJ1-1; D is uncertain. Germline-derived CDR1 and CDR2 are SGHAT and FQNNGV. There are 13 residues in the CDR3. Trimming removed 6 bases from V and 8 bases from J, with 16 bases in between. The CDR3 DNA sequence: TGTGCCAGCAGACTAGTCCGGGATAGCGAAGCTTTCTTT. It encodes CASRLVRDSEAFF.

This chain uses TRBV7-2 with TRBJ2-1; D is possibly TRBD1 or TRBD2 (5 bases each). CDR1 SGHTA and CDR2 FQGNSA come from the germline V gene. Deletions cut 1 base from V and 2 bases from J, with 9 bases between. This CDR3 is 15 amino acids long. CDR3 protein: CASSLGGKTYNEQFF. In DNA form, the CDR3 reads TGTGCCAGCAGCTTAGGGGGGAAAACCTACAATGAGCAGTTCTTC.

This clonotype was detected a few times. The chain employs TRBV14 and TRBJ2-7; maybe TRBD2 (5 bases). Germline-derived CDR1 and CDR2 are SGHDN and FVKESK. CDR3 length: 15 residues. The ends were cut back, 1 base at V and 5 bases at J, with 15 bases in the middle. The CDR3 loop is CASSQVGLAFHEQYF. The CDR3 coding sequence is TGTGCCAGCAGCCAAGTTGGGCTAGCATTCCACGAGCAGTACTTC.

This clonotype was counted a few times. This sequence joins TRBV2 and TRBJ2-5; 7 bases line up with TRBD2. This CDR3 spans 16 amino acids. J was trimmed by 4 bases and V by 2 bases; bases with no gene match: 10. In germline, CDR1 is SNHLY, CDR2 FYNNEI. CDR3 in amino acids: CASSEYIRGSGETQYF. The DNA of the CDR3 is TGTGCCAGCAGTGAATATATACGCGGGAGCGGAGAGACCCAGTACTTC.

The chain carries TRBV12-3 or TRBV12-4 and TRBJ2-2; perhaps TRBD1 as D (6 bases). This CDR3 is 14 amino acids long. The ends were cut back, 7 bases at V and 1 base at J, with 10 bases in the middle. The CDR3 loop reads CASTPGQNTGELFF. CDR3 DNA: TGTGCCAGCACCCCGGGACAGAACACCGGGGAGCTGTTTTTT.

In this sample, this clonotype turned up a few times. The CDR3 is CASSLTGIQTQYF. The DNA for the CDR3 is TGTGCCAGCAGTTTGACAGGGATTCAGACCCAGTACTTC. The chain is built from TRBV6-5 and TRBJ2-5; TRBD1 matches at 7 bases. The V gene's germline CDR1 is MNHEY and CDR2 SVGAGI. J was trimmed by 6 bases and V by 4 bases; bases with no gene match: 5. This CDR3 is 13 amino acids long.

Ten or more counts support this clonotype. This CDR3 reads CSVDRGDYGYTF. The CDR3 nucleotides read TGCAGCGTTGACCGCGGGGACTATGGCTACACCTTC. J is TRBJ1-2 and V is TRBV29-1; D ambiguous. This CDR3 contains 12 residues. Between the trimmed V and J ends, which lost 3 bases and 3 bases, there was a span of 8 bases. The germline V gene encodes CDR1 SQVTM and CDR2 ANQGSEA.

This sequence joins TRBV28 and TRBJ1-5, with D unclear. V gave up 4 bases and J gave up 1 base, with 8 bases separating them. The germline CDR1 and CDR2 sequences are MDHEN and SYDVKM. The CDR3 runs to 14 residues. The CDR3 sequence: CASSYRQSNQPQHF. The CDR3, as DNA: TGTGCCAGCAGTTACCGACAAAGCAATCAGCCCCAGCATTTT.

The CDR3 nucleotides are TGCAGTATACGGTCAGACTATGGCTACACCTTC. It encodes CSIRSDYGYTF. This chain joins TRBV29-1 and TRBJ1-2; D is uncertain. Germline V gene lookup returns CDR1 SQVTM and CDR2 ANQGSEA. The CDR3 length is 11 residues.